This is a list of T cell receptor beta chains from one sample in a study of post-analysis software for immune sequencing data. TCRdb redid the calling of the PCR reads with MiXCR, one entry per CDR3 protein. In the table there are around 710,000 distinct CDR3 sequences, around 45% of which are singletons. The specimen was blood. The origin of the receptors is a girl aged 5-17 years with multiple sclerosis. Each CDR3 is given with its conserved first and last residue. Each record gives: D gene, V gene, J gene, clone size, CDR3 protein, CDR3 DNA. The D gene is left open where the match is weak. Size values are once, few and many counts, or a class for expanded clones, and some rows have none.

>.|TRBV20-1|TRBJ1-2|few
CSARVQVGDGYTF
TGCAGTGCTAGAGTCCAGGTTGGTGATGGCTACACCTTC
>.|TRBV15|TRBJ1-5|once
CATSPWAGTGNQPQHF
TGTGCCACCAGCCCTTGGGCGGGTACAGGCAATCAGCCCCAGCATTTT
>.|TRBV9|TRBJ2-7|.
CASSPLGRPDEQYF
TGTGCCAGCAGCCCACTGGGCCGACCGGACGAGCAGTACTTC
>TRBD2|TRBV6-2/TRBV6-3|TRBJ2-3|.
CASSYTSDADTQYF
TGTGCCAGCAGTTACACTAGCGACGCAGATACGCAGTATTTT
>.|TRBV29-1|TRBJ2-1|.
CSVEEGRGTVNEQFF
TGCAGCGTTGAAGAGGGCAGGGGGACTGTCAATGAGCAGTTCTTC
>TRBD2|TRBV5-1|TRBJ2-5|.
CASSIYMTSGSGKETQYF
TGCGCCAGCAGCATATATATGACTAGCGGGAGTGGGAAGGAGACCCAGTACTTC
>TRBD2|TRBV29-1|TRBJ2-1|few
CSVDYSGEQFF
TGCAGCGTTGACTATAGCGGGGAGCAGTTCTTC
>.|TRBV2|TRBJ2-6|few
CASSRTASSGANVLTF
TGTGCCAGCAGTCGGACGGCTAGCTCTGGGGCCAACGTCCTGACTTTC
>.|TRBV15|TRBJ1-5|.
CATSRDPAGSNQPQHF
TGTGCCACCAGCAGAGACCCCGCAGGGAGCAATCAGCCCCAGCATTTT
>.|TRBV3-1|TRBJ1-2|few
CASSQTGTPLHYGYTF
TGTGCCAGCAGCCAAACGGGGACCCCGCTTCACTATGGCTACACCTTC
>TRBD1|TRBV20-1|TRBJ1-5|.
CSARDDRGRMSNQPQHF
TGCAGTGCTAGAGACGACAGGGGGCGAATGAGCAATCAGCCCCAGCATTTT
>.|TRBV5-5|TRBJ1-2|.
CASSLAAGSNYGYTF
TGTGCCAGCAGCTTGGCGGCAGGGAGTAACTATGGCTACACCTTC
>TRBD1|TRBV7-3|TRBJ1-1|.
CASSPRGGSTEAFF
TGTGCCAGCAGCCCCAGGGGGGGGAGCACTGAAGCTTTCTTT
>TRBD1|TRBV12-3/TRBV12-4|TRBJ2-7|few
CASSLSGQGSLQYF
TGTGCCAGCAGTTTAAGTGGACAGGGATCTCTGCAGTACTTC
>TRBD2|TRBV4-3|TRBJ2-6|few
CASSSGLTSGDPSGANVLTF
TGCGCCAGCAGCTCCGGCCTTACTAGCGGGGATCCCTCTGGGGCCAACGTCCTGACTTTC
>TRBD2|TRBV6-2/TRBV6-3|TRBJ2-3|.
CASSRPHSVLAGGPPPDTQYF
TGTGCCAGCAGTCGCCCCCATTCGGTCCTAGCGGGAGGGCCACCGCCAGATACGCAGTATTTT
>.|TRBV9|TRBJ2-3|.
CASSVFDSLLTDTQYF
TGTGCCAGCAGCGTCTTCGACAGCCTTCTCACAGATACGCAGTATTTT
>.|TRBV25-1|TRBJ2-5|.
CASSSLRLKETQYF
TGTGCCAGCAGTTCCCTCCGATTGAAAGAGACCCAGTACTTC
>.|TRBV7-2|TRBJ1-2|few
CASSLDWDGGLYGYTF
TGTGCCAGCAGCTTAGATTGGGACGGCGGACTCTATGGCTACACCTTC
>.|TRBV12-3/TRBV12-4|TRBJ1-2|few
CASSFSGARTIGYGYTF
TGTGCCAGCAGTTTTTCGGGCGCGCGGACAATCGGTTATGGCTACACCTTC
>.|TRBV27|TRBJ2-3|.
CASSPAAGEVPDTQYF
TGTGCCAGCAGTCCCGCGGCGGGCGAAGTTCCAGATACGCAGTATTTT
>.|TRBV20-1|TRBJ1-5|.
CSARPPATNQPQHF
TGCAGTGCTAGACCCCCCGCGACGAATCAGCCCCAGCATTTT
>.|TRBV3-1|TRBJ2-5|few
CASSQDYRLRQETQYF
TGTGCCAGCAGCCAAGATTACAGGCTCCGCCAAGAGACCCAGTACTTC
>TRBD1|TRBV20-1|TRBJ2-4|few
CSARGPGQAEEQYF
TGCAGTGCTAGAGGACCGGGACAGGCAGAAGAGCAGTACTTC
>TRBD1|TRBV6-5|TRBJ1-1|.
CASSSARGGYTEAFF
TGTGCCAGCAGTTCCGCCCGAGGGGGCTACACTGAAGCTTTCTTT
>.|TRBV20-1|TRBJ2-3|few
CSASAGSTDTQYF
TGCAGTGCTAGTGCAGGGAGCACAGATACGCAGTATTTT
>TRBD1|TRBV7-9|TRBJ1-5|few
CASSPLGQGGDQPQHF
TGTGCCAGCAGCCCCCTCGGGCAGGGGGGCGATCAGCCCCAGCATTTT
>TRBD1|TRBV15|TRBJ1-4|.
CATSRTTGATNEKLFF
TGTGCCACCAGCAGAACAACAGGGGCAACTAATGAAAAACTGTTTTTT
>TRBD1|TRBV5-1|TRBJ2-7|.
CASSFGPRQGFRPYEQYF
TGCGCCAGCAGCTTTGGGCCTCGACAGGGATTTCGTCCCTACGAGCAGTACTTC
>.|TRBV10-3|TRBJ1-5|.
CATGGNQPQHF
TGCGCCACCGGGGGCAATCAGCCCCAGCATTTT
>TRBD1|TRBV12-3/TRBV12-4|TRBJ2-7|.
CASRPRDRSYEQYF
TGTGCCAGCAGACCTCGGGACAGGAGCTACGAGCAGTACTTC
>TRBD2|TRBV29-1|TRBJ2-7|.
CSILAGGYEQYF
TGCAGCATCCTAGCGGGAGGCTACGAGCAGTACTTC
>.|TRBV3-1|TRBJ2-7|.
CASSQPRAYEQYF
TGTGCCAGCAGCCAACCTCGGGCCTACGAGCAGTACTTC
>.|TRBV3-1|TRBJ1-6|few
CASKGDTSSYNSPLHF
TGTGCCAGCAAGGGGGACACGAGCTCCTATAATTCACCCCTCCACTTT
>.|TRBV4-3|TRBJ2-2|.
CASSQDRATGELFF
TGCGCCAGCAGCCAAGATCGCGCCACCGGGGAGCTGTTTTTT
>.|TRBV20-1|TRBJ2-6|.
CSAVPGSGANVLTF
TGCAGTGCTGTCCCGGGCTCTGGGGCCAACGTCCTGACTTTC
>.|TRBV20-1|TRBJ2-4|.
CSARDRGALAKNIQYF
TGCAGTGCTAGAGATAGAGGGGCCTTAGCCAAAAACATTCAGTACTTC
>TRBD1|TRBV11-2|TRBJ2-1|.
CASSRWGRQGTDEQFF
TGTGCCAGCAGCAGGTGGGGGAGACAGGGTACCGATGAGCAGTTCTTC
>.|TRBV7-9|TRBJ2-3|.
CASSPLLSVADTQYF
TGTGCCAGCAGCCCACTTTTGAGCGTCGCAGATACGCAGTATTTT
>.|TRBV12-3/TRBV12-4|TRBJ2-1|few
CASSFRIARNEQFF
TGTGCCAGCAGTTTTAGGATAGCGCGGAATGAGCAGTTCTTC
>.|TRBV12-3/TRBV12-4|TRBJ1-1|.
CASSLGMNTVAFF
TGTGCCAGCAGTTTAGGTATGAACACTGTAGCTTTCTTT
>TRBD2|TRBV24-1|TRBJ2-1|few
CATSGTTSGDYNEQFF
TGTGCCACCAGCGGCACAACTAGCGGGGACTACAATGAGCAGTTCTTC
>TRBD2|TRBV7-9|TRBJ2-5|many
CASSTGLAGVGETQYF
TGTGCCAGCAGCACTGGACTAGCGGGAGTTGGAGAGACCCAGTACTTC
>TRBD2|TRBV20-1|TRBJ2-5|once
CSARSRTSGTGEQYF
TGCAGTGCTAGATCTCGGACTAGCGGGACCGGAGAGCAGTACTTC
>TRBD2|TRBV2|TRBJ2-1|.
CASRGTTPGEQFF
TGTGCCAGCAGGGGGACTACTCCTGGGGAGCAGTTCTTC
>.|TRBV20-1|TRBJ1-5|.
CSARTEYQSNQPQHF
TGCAGTGCCCGGACAGAATATCAAAGCAATCAGCCCCAGCATTTT
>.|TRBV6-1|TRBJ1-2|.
CASSEAGAAPNYGYTF
TGTGCCAGCAGTGAAGCAGGAGCTGCTCCTAACTATGGCTACACCTTC
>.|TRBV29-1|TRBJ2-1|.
CSVGWQGSYNEQFF
TGCAGCGTTGGTTGGCAGGGCTCCTACAATGAGCAGTTCTTC
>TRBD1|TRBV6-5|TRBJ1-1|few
CASRRQGERTEAFF
TGTGCCAGCAGAAGACAGGGGGAGAGAACTGAAGCTTTCTTT
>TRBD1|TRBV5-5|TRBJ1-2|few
CASSLGQGARNGYTF
TGTGCCAGCAGCTTGGGACAGGGGGCTCGGAATGGCTACACCTTC
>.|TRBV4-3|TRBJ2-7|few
CASSQGRGRAYEQYF
TGCGCCAGCAGCCAGGGCAGGGGCAGGGCTTACGAGCAGTACTTC